The clone carrying this TCR beta chain has a handful of counts. Antigen: not known. A J-beta primer mix and a sample-barcoded 5' primer were used in a second PCR of about 7 to 11 cycles. TCRdb called the 5' RACE reads again in MiXCR, with one record for every CDR3 protein. The repertoire holds 1.8 million or so distinct CDR3 sequences, with approximately 39% as singletons. The sample is drawn from a study of blood T cells in healthy people across ages. General study findings and limits: Across the age range, TCR beta diversity per million T cells fell in a roughly linear way. Long-lived and aged donors differed, with more naive CD4+ cells and higher diversity in the long-lived. A conclusive naive versus antigen-experienced comparison was prevented by the unsorted PBMCs.

The donors, all healthy, were Caucasians living in Russia, aged about 6 to 90. Trimming left V 2 bases short and J 1 base short, with 7 bases between. The CDR3 consists of 14 residues. From germline, CDR1 is SGHTA and CDR2 FQGTGA. The sequencing input was blood. This sequence originates from a human donor in good health. The V call is TRBV7-3, the J call TRBJ2-3; the D is unclear. The CDR3 nucleotides read TGTGCCAGCAGCTTATGGCCGGGCACAGATACGCAGTATTTT. This gives the protein CASSLWPGTDTQYF.